This passage covers 27 T cell receptor beta chains from one sample sequenced in a study of CD8+CD57+ T cells in acquired aplastic anemia. Flow cytometry had shown expanded CD8+CD57+ cells in the patients chosen for sequencing. The study profiled TCR beta VDJ and CDR3 using genomic DNA as template. TCRdb reanalysed the reads using MiXCR and keeps one entry per CDR3 protein. The top ten clones hold around 2.7% of a sample with about 120,000 distinct CDR3 sequences, approximately 40% of them seen once. Sequencing was performed on sorted CD4+, CD8+, or CD8+CD57+ T cells (not recorded which) from PBMCs. The receptors originated from a human donor with aplastic anemia.

The rearrangement joins TRBV25-1 to TRBJ1-6; D possibly corresponds to TRBD1 (5 bases). The CDR3 totals 15 residues. Trimming took off 7 bases at V and 4 bases at J, with 14 bases between the two ends. Germline CDR1 MGHDK, CDR2 SYGVNS. Written as DNA, the CDR3 is TGTGCCAGCACGGCCAGGGCGGGGTATAATTCACCCCTCCACTTT. Its translation: CASTARAGYNSPLHF.

This clonotype was detected ten times or more. J is TRBJ2-6 and V is TRBV5-1, with no clear D. CDR3 size: 15 residues. V lost 1 base and J 2 bases, leaving 7 bases between the germline ends. Germline CDR1 and CDR2: SGHRS and YFSETQ. In DNA form, the CDR3 reads TGCGCCAGCAGCTTGAACAGCGCTGGGGCCAACGTCCTGACTTTC. Its protein is CASSLNSAGANVLTF. The full variable domain, rest sourced from reference TRBV5-1 and TRBJ2-6, is KAGVTQTPRYLIKTRGQQVTLSCSPISGHRSVSWYQQTPGQGLQFLFEYFSETQRNKGNFPGRFSGRQFSNSRSEMNVSTLELGDSALYLCASSLNSAGANVLTFGAGSRLTVL.

This clonotype was recorded at least ten times. CDR3 amino acids: CASSVAGGGARDEQFF. The CDR3 DNA sequence: TGTGCCAGCAGCGTAGCGGGCGGGGGGGCCAGGGATGAGCAGTTCTTC. The chain has TRBV9 and TRBJ2-1, with TRBD2 matching 9 bases. V shed 0 bases and J 8 bases; nucleotides not matched to a gene: 9. Per germline, CDR1 SGDLS and CDR2 YYNGEE. The CDR3 runs to 16 residues.

The V call is TRBV20-1, the J call TRBJ2-3, with 10 nucleotides matching TRBD2. Germline CDR1 and CDR2: DFQATT and SNEGSKA (reference sequence). The CDR3 loop spans 15 amino acids. The trim removed 2 bases at V and 2 bases at J, leaving 4 bases unmatched. DNA for the CDR3: TGCAGTGCTAGACCTAGCGGGGGTTCCACAGATACGCAGTATTTT. It yields the protein CSARPSGGSTDTQYF.

The chain employs TRBV20-1 and TRBJ2-1; 9 bases line up with TRBD2. The length of the CDR3 is 15 residues. CDR1 DFQATT and CDR2 SNEGSKA come from the germline V gene (reference sequence). V dropped 4 bases and J dropped 1; count of bases not matched to a gene: 5. The CDR3 DNA follows: TGCAGTGCTATTGCTAGCGGGACTTCCTACAATGAGCAGTTCTTC. Translating gives CSAIASGTSYNEQFF.

This clonotype showed up many times. V usage is TRBV25-1 and J usage is TRBJ1-5, with TRBD1 as a possible D gene (6 bases). Germline V gives CDR1 MGHDK, CDR2 SYGVNS. The CDR3 contains 14 residues. Between the trimmed V and J ends, which lost 9 bases and 6 bases, there was a span of 18 bases. The CDR3 DNA sequence: TGTGCCAGTTCCTGGGGGGGCGCGACTCAGCCCCAGCATTTT. Amino acids: CASSWGGATQPQHF.

In its sample, this clonotype was seen once. This chain connects TRBV7-8 to TRBJ2-3, with D possibly being TRBD2 (6 bases). This CDR3 is built from 16 residues. Trimming took 0 bases from V and 0 from J, leaving 10 bases between them. Germline V CDR1 and CDR2: SGHVS, FQNEAQ. Here the CDR3 DNA reads TGTGCCAGCAGCTTAGCGAGACTAGAGAGCACAGATACGCAGTATTTT. Residues: CASSLARLESTDTQYF. Variable domain in full (rest from reference TRBV7-8 and TRBJ2-3): GAGVSQSPRYKVAKRGQDVALRCDPISGHVSLFWYQQALGQGPEFLTYFQNEAQLDKSGLPSDRFFAERPEGSVSTLKIQRTQQEDSAVYLCASSLARLESTDTQYFGPGTRLTVL.

In its sample, this clonotype was seen many times. The rearrangement uses TRBV3-1 and TRBJ1-1; D call uncertain. The CDR3 contains 14 residues. Trimming took off 1 base at V and 6 bases at J, with 12 bases between the two ends. Germline V lookup: CDR1 LGHDT, CDR2 YNNKEL (reference sequence). Here the CDR3 reads CASSQVIGSAEAFF. CDR3 sequence (DNA): TGTGCCAGCAGCCAAGTGATAGGGAGTGCTGAAGCTTTCTTT.

In its sample, this clonotype was seen once. The rearrangement links TRBV10-3 to TRBJ2-7; a weak D match, TRBD1 (6 bases). Between the trimmed V and J ends, which lost 10 bases and 0 bases, there was a span of 13 bases. The CDR3 loop spans 13 amino acids. The V gene's germline CDR1 is ENHRY and CDR2 SYGVKD. The CDR3 nucleotides read TGTGCCACTCGGACAGAAGACTCCTACGAGCAGTACTTC. Translating it yields CATRTEDSYEQYF.

The chain recombines TRBV20-1 with TRBJ1-2, with 10 bases fitting TRBD1. Losses at the gene ends were 1 base for V and 3 bases for J; bases not matched to a gene: 11. This CDR3 is 17 amino acids long. Germline lookup yields CDR1 DFQATT and CDR2 SNEGSKA (reference sequence). This CDR3 reads CSARGSTAGTGDYGYTF. The CDR3 nucleotides read TGCAGTGCTAGAGGCAGTACGGCCGGGACAGGGGACTATGGCTACACCTTC.

The CDR3: CAISESLLALGEQFF. The CDR3 DNA follows: TGTGCCATCAGTGAGTCGTTATTAGCTCTCGGTGAGCAGTTCTTC. J is TRBJ2-1 and V is TRBV10-3; D remains unclear. Germline V gene data show CDR1 as ENHRY and CDR2 as SYGVKD. Trimming removed 0 bases from V and 9 bases from J, with 15 bases in between. There are 15 residues in the CDR3.

This clonotype has ten or more counts. The V and J genes are TRBV4-1 and TRBJ1-2; no clear D gene. The germline V gene encodes CDR1 MGHRA and CDR2 YSYEKL. V was shortened by 0 bases and J by 0 bases, with 11 bases between the two germline ends. The CDR3 consists of 16 residues. This chain's CDR3 is CASSQDQTLANYGYTF. The CDR3 region has the DNA TGCGCCAGCAGCCAAGATCAGACTCTAGCTAACTATGGCTACACCTTC.

This clonotype was found many times. CDR3 loop: CASSRGLGADTQYF. The DNA for the CDR3 is TGTGCCAGCAGTCGGGGACTAGGGGCGGATACGCAGTATTTT. The rearrangement uses TRBV2 and TRBJ2-3; TRBD2 agrees at 8 bases. Germline trimming cut 5 bases from V and 6 bases from J; bases unmatched to any gene: 7. This CDR3 region has 14 residues. Germline V lookup: CDR1 SNHLY, CDR2 FYNNEI.

The chain couples TRBV10-3 to TRBJ2-5, with 7 nucleotides matching TRBD2. CDR3 length: 13 amino acids. The germline V gene has CDR1 ENHRY and CDR2 SYGVKD. CDR3 nucleotide sequence: TGTGCAATTGGGGGGGGGGGCCAAGAGACCCAGTACTTC. Encoded protein: CAIGGGGQETQYF.

The table lists this clonotype with a count of one. V and J are TRBV7-9 and TRBJ2-7; D is undetermined. V was pared by 3 bases and J by 6 bases, with 6 bases between. The CDR3 runs 11 residues. Per the germline V gene, CDR1 is SEHNR and CDR2 is FQNEAQ (reference sequence). The CDR3 DNA sequence: TGTGCCAGCAGCTTGGCGTTCGAGCAGTACTTC. Protein product: CASSLAFEQYF.

The chain is built from TRBV12-3 or TRBV12-4 and TRBJ1-1, with D possibly being TRBD1 (5 bases). The CDR3 is 12 residues long. V was pared by 7 bases and J by 8 bases, with 14 bases between. DNA for the CDR3: TGTGCCAGCACTGGGACCTCCGGCGAAGCTTTCTTT. It translates to CASTGTSGEAFF.

The rearrangement joins TRBV29-1 to TRBJ1-5; possible D gene TRBD1, 5 bases. Trimming cost V 0 bases and J 5 bases, with 11 bases left between them. The V gene's germline CDR1 is SQVTM and CDR2 ANQGSEA. This CDR3 comprises 14 residues. CDR3 in amino acids: CSVEDSGKDQPQHF. The DNA of the CDR3 is TGCAGCGTTGAAGATTCAGGGAAGGATCAGCCCCAGCATTTT.

This clonotype was seen repeatedly, ten times or more. This sequence joins TRBV7-9 and TRBJ2-3; no clear D. Germline CDR1 reads SEHNR; CDR2 reads FQNEAQ (reference sequence). The CDR3 totals 13 residues. Trimming took off 4 bases at V and 10 bases at J, with 15 bases between the two ends. The CDR3 bases are TGTGCCAGCAGCTCAGGTGGTTTGGCATCGCAGTATTTT. Protein sequence: CASSSGGLASQYF.

This clonotype was seen repeatedly, ten times or more. J is TRBJ1-1 and V is TRBV7-2, with TRBD1 matching 7 bases. CDR1 is SGHTA, CDR2 FQGNSA, per germline. V trimming: 3 bases; J trimming: 2 bases; junction bases outside the gene matches: 3. CDR3 length equals 14 residues. The CDR3 bases are TGTGCCAGCAGCTTTGACAGGGTCAACACTGAAGCTTTCTTT. Amino acid sequence: CASSFDRVNTEAFF.

This clonotype has ten or more counts. The J gene is TRBJ1-2, the V gene TRBV29-1; D possibly corresponds to TRBD1 (6 bases). The CDR3 is made up of 11 amino acids. CDR1 SQVTM and CDR2 ANQGSEA come from the germline V gene. V lost 6 bases and J lost 4, with 9 bases in between. The CDR3 DNA reads as TGCAGCGTCGTGGACAGCTATGGCTACACCTTC. Encoded protein: CSVVDSYGYTF. Full variable domain (rest looked up from reference TRBV29-1 and TRBJ1-2): SAVISQKPSRDICQRGTSLTIQCQVDSQVTMMFWYRQQPGQSLTLIATANQGSEATYESGFVIDKFPISRPNLTFSTLTVSNMSPEDSSIYLCSVVDSYGYTFGSGTRLTVV.

This clonotype was counted many times. The chain employs TRBV2 and TRBJ1-2; D unresolved. V dropped 10 bases and J dropped 5 bases, with 11 bases sitting between them. The germline gives CDR1 SNHLY, CDR2 FYNNEI. CDR3 length: 11 residues. The CDR3 loop is CANGPIYGYTF. As DNA, the CDR3 is TGTGCCAACGGGCCCATATATGGCTACACCTTC.

This clonotype was observed a few times. The V and J genes are TRBV6-1 and TRBJ2-1; TRBD1 might be the D (6 bases). Trimming took 3 bases from V and 7 from J, leaving 10 bases between them. The CDR3 sequence is 13 residues long. CDR1 MNHNS and CDR2 SASEGT come from the germline V gene. CDR3 region: CASSDYRVNEQFF. The CDR3, as DNA: TGTGCCAGCAGTGATTACAGGGTAAATGAGCAGTTCTTC.

This clonotype was recorded a few times. The chain couples TRBV10-1 to TRBJ2-7; 11 bases are shared with TRBD1. From germline, CDR1 is WNHNN and CDR2 SYGVQD (reference sequence). After removal of 6 bases from V and 3 bases from J, the junction contained 7 bases not matched to a gene. The CDR3 loop spans 15 amino acids. The CDR3 DNA reads as TGCGCCAGCAGACCACCGGGACAGGGGGACTACGAGCAGTACGTC. This codes for CASRPPGQGDYEQYV.

The chain employs TRBV2 and TRBJ1-1; possible D gene TRBD1, 6 bases. This CDR3 is 15 amino acids long. The germline CDR1 and CDR2 sequences are SNHLY and FYNNEI. Deletions cut 6 bases from V and 0 bases from J, with 14 bases between. The CDR3 coding sequence is TGTGCCAGCAGGAAACAGGGCGTGTTGAACACTGAAGCTTTCTTT. It yields the protein CASRKQGVLNTEAFF.

J is TRBJ2-7 and V is TRBV7-9; 8 bases match TRBD1. The CDR3 loop spans 15 amino acids. CDR1 is SEHNR, CDR2 FQNEAQ, per germline (reference sequence). Unmatched junction bases numbered 8, after V lost 5 bases and J lost 2 bases. The CDR3 coding sequence is TGTGCCAGCAGCCTAGGACAGGGCCTCACCTACGAGCAGTACTTC. It encodes CASSLGQGLTYEQYF.

This clonotype came up a few times. The CDR3 region is CASSQAGRGGAYEQFF. In nucleotides, the CDR3 is TGTGCCAGCAGCCAAGCAGGGCGGGGGGGTGCATATGAGCAGTTCTTC. The V gene is TRBV4-2, the J gene TRBJ2-1, with 9 bases matching TRBD2. With V trimmed by 1 base and J by 8 bases, 9 bases remained unmatched. The length of the CDR3 is 16 residues. Germline CDR1 reads LGHNA; CDR2 reads YNFKEQ.

This chain connects TRBV7-3 to TRBJ1-2; D call uncertain. CDR1 is SGHTA, CDR2 FQGTGA, per germline. This CDR3 spans 10 amino acids. V was clipped by 5 bases and J by 8 bases, with 6 bases between them. The DNA for the CDR3 is TGTGCCAGCAGCCGGGAGGGCTACACCTTC. Translated, it gives CASSREGYTF.